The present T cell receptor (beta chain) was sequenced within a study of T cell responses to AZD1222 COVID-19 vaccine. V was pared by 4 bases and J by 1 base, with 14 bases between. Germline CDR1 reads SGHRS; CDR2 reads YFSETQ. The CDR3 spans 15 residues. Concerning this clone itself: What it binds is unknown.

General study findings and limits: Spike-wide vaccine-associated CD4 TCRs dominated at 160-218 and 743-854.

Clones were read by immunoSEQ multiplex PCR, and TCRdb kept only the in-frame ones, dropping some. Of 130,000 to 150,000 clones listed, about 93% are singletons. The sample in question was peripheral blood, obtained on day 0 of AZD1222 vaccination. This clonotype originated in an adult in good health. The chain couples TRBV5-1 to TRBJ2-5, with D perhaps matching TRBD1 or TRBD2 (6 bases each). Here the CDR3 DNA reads TGCGCCAGCAGCCCAACGTGGGGGGCCCAAGAGACCCAGTACTTC. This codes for CASSPTWGAQETQYF. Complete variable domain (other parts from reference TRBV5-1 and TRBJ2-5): KAGVTQTPRYLIKTRGQQVTLSCSPISGHRSVSWYQQTPGQGLQFLFEYFSETQRNKGNFPGRFSGRQFSNSRSEMNVSTLELGDSALYLCASSPTWGAQETQYFGPGTRLLVL.